One and the same sample provided the 22 T cell receptor beta chains below, sequenced in a study of OX40 agonist ivuxolimab in advanced cancers. Library construction relied on the immunoSEQ multiplex PCR assay. Sourced from immuneACCESS, this table was stored by TCRdb with only in-frame sequences that have V and J called. A share of the clones is absent; for the studies checked, an unresolved V gene accounts for under half, and the remainder has no known explanation. In this sample the table shows approximately 97,000 clones, roughly 90% of which occur a single time. The ten largest make up around 6% of the sample. The sequences come from CD4+ or CD8+ T cells sorted from blood, collected in a trial of the OX40 agonist ivuxolimab. The receptors were sampled from an adult with an advanced solid tumor such as melanoma, head and neck, liver or kidney cancer.

The rearrangement uses TRBV29-1 and TRBJ2-3, with D possibly being TRBD1 (6 bases). In germline, CDR1 is SQVTM, CDR2 ANQGSEA. The CDR3 consists of 12 residues. V shed 8 bases and J shed 5 bases, with 14 bases lying between them. CDR3 loop: CSQRTAQDTQYF. Here the CDR3 DNA reads TGCAGCCAGAGGACAGCCCAAGATACGCAGTATTTT.

This sequence joins TRBV4-1 and TRBJ2-3; D could derive from TRBD1 or TRBD2 (5 bases each). The V end lost 0 bases, the J end lost 0 bases, and 13 bases lay between the germline ends. CDR1 and CDR2 (germline): MGHRA, YSYEKL. CDR3 length equals 17 residues. The chain's CDR3 is CASSQDGPWGSTDTQYF. The CDR3 nucleotides are TGCGCCAGCAGCCAAGATGGGCCCTGGGGGAGCACAGATACGCAGTATTTT.

V usage is TRBV19 and J usage is TRBJ2-2, with 11 bases that match TRBD1. Germline CDR1 is LNHDA and CDR2 is SQIVND (reference sequence). The CDR3 runs to 15 residues. Trimming cost V 7 bases and J 7 bases; bases outside gene matches: 8. The CDR3 sequence: CASKVPGTGGGELFF. The CDR3 DNA reads as TGTGCCAGTAAGGTCCCCGGGACAGGGGGCGGGGAGCTGTTTTTT.

The chain has TRBV19 and TRBJ2-1; 10 bases are a match to TRBD2. The CDR3 spans 16 residues. The germline V gene has CDR1 LNHDA and CDR2 SQIVND (reference sequence). J was trimmed by 1 base and V by 1 base; bases with no gene match: 1. The DNA for the CDR3 is TGTGCCAGTAGTATAGGGGGACTAGCGTCCTACAATGAGCAGTTCTTC. Its translation: CASSIGGLASYNEQFF. The full variable domain, in which reference TRBV19 and TRBJ2-1 provide the parts outside the CDR3, is DGGITQSPKYLFRKEGQNVTLSCEQNLNHDAMYWYRQDPGQGLRLIYYSQIVNDFQKGDIAEGYSVSREKKESFPLTVTSAQKNPTAFYLCASSIGGLASYNEQFFGPGTRLTVL.

The genes are TRBV11-2 and TRBJ1-1, with D perhaps TRBD1 (5 bases). V lost 5 bases to trimming and J lost 0 bases, with 13 bases between them. Germline assignment: CDR1 SGHAT and CDR2 FQNNGV. This CDR3 spans 15 amino acids. The CDR3 bases are TGTGCCAGCAGCCGCTCGGGGCTGATGAACACTGAAGCTTTCTTT. This translates into CASSRSGLMNTEAFF.

The genes are TRBV27 and TRBJ1-2; tentatively, D is TRBD1 (5 bases). The CDR3 is 14 amino acids. The ends were cut back, 6 bases at V and 1 base at J, with 12 bases in the middle. Germline loops: CDR1 MNHEY, CDR2 SMNVEV (reference sequence). This CDR3 is CASRTAQDNYGYTF. The CDR3 region has the DNA TGTGCCAGCAGAACCGCACAGGATAACTATGGCTACACCTTC.

The chain recombines TRBV4-2 with TRBJ1-2; 10 bases agree with TRBD1. This CDR3 is built from 14 residues. Losses at the gene ends were 8 bases for V and 4 bases for J; bases not matched to a gene: 7. Germline loops: CDR1 LGHNA, CDR2 YNFKEQ. CDR3 protein: CASRPTGGGYGYTF. CDR3 bases: TGTGCCAGCCGTCCGACAGGGGGCGGCTATGGCTACACCTTC.

The genes are TRBV29-1 and TRBJ1-4, with a tentative D call TRBD1 (6 bases). CDR1 SQVTM and CDR2 ANQGSEA come from the germline V gene. The V end lost 6 bases, the J end lost 2 bases, and 19 bases lay between the germline ends. CDR3 length: 16 residues. The CDR3 DNA is TGCAGCGTCGGACGGGGGCAGGGAAGGACTAATGAAAAACTGTTTTTT. It is translated as CSVGRGQGRTNEKLFF.

The V call is TRBV7-9, the J call TRBJ1-6, with D hard to call. Germline-derived CDR1 and CDR2 are SEHNR and FQNEAQ (reference sequence). This CDR3 is 15 amino acids long. Trimming cost V 2 bases and J 8 bases, with 13 bases left between them. The CDR3 DNA sequence: TGTGCCAGCAGCTTAACTACACAGCGCGATTCACCCCTCCACTTT. Protein product: CASSLTTQRDSPLHF.

The chain carries TRBV5-5 and TRBJ1-5; D might be TRBD1 (6 bases). The CDR3 totals 15 residues. Trimming removed 7 bases from V and 3 bases from J, with 17 bases in between. Per the germline V gene, CDR1 is SGHKS and CDR2 is YYEKEE (reference sequence). CDR3 sequence: CASSPGHRANQPQHF. As DNA, the CDR3 is TGTGCCAGCTCCCCGGGACACAGAGCCAATCAGCCCCAGCATTTT. Looking up the rest from reference TRBV5-5 and TRBJ1-5 gives the full variable domain: DAGVTQSPTHLIKTRGQQVTLRCSPISGHKSVSWYQQVLGQGPQFIFQYYEKEERGRGNFPDRFSARQFPNYSSELNVNALLLGDSALYLCASSPGHRANQPQHFGDGTRLSIL.

The V call is TRBV29-1, the J call TRBJ1-2; maybe TRBD1 (5 bases). Trimming took 6 bases from V and 3 from J, leaving 14 bases between them. The CDR3 is made up of 13 amino acids. CDR1 and CDR2 (germline): SQVTM, ANQGSEA. The CDR3 sequence: CSVRDPEDYGYTF. The CDR3 bases are TGCAGCGTCCGGGACCCGGAAGACTATGGCTACACCTTC.

This chain uses TRBV29-1 with TRBJ2-3; D call uncertain. The CDR3 spans 14 residues. The V gene lost 6 bases and the J gene lost 0 bases, with 13 bases spanning the gap. Germline values: CDR1 SQVTM, CDR2 ANQGSEA. In nucleotides, the CDR3 is TGCAGCGTCCTCAGGCTCTCTAGCACAGATACGCAGTATTTT. This sequence encodes CSVLRLSSTDTQYF.

The chain recombines TRBV4-1 with TRBJ2-1, with D uncertain. The CDR3 spans 14 residues. Germline-derived CDR1 and CDR2 are MGHRA and YSYEKL. Trimming left V 6 bases short and J 5 bases short, with 14 bases between. The chain's CDR3 is CASSPRYGHNEQFF. The CDR3 coding sequence is TGCGCCAGCAGTCCAAGATATGGGCACAATGAGCAGTTCTTC.

The gene calls are TRBV6-1 and TRBJ1-1, with D unresolved. There are 13 residues in the CDR3. Trimming took 6 bases from V and 4 from J, leaving 12 bases between them. Germline CDR1 is MNHNS and CDR2 is SASEGT. As DNA, the CDR3 is TGTGCCAGCAGGCCGGTACCGATCACTGAAGCTTTCTTT. Its protein product is CASRPVPITEAFF.

A single count supports this clone. This sequence joins TRBV30 and TRBJ1-4; the D is unclear. Trimming shortened V by 3 bases and J by 4 bases, and 9 bases separated the two germline ends. The CDR3 has 13 amino acids. Germline loops: CDR1 GTSNPN, CDR2 SVGIG (reference sequence). DNA of the CDR3: TGTGCCTGGAGAAAGACTTTTAATGAAAAACTGTTTTTT. Its protein product is CAWRKTFNEKLFF.

The V gene is TRBV30, the J gene TRBJ2-5; possibly TRBD1 for D (5 bases). Trimming left V 1 base short and J 4 bases short, with 7 bases between. The germline V gene encodes CDR1 GTSNPN and CDR2 SVGIG (reference sequence). This CDR3 comprises 12 residues. The CDR3: CAWSGGRETQYF. In DNA, the CDR3 is TGTGCCTGGAGTGGGGGCAGAGAGACCCAGTACTTC.

The V and J genes are TRBV7-2 and TRBJ1-4; the D gene is possibly TRBD1 (5 bases). Between the trimmed V and J ends, which lost 1 base and 5 bases, there was a span of 14 bases. This CDR3 comprises 16 residues. CDR1 is SGHTA, CDR2 FQGNSA, per germline. CDR3 DNA: TGTGCCAGCAGCTTAGTAGCGGGGCGGGTAAATGAAAAACTGTTTTTT. This sequence encodes CASSLVAGRVNEKLFF.

This chain connects TRBV6-1 to TRBJ2-5; D is ambiguous. The CDR3 loop spans 14 amino acids. Germline CDR1 is MNHNS and CDR2 is SASEGT. The V gene lost 7 bases and the J gene lost 1 base, with 13 bases spanning the gap. The DNA of the CDR3 is TGTGCCAGCAAATTGATTCAGATCCAAGAGACCCAGTACTTC. Its translation is CASKLIQIQETQYF.

The chain has TRBV13 and TRBJ2-7; possibly TRBD1 or TRBD2 for D (5 bases each). Germline V lookup: CDR1 PRHDT, CDR2 FYEKMQ (reference sequence). The V end was cut by 5 bases, the J end by 7 bases, with 18 bases between. This CDR3 is built from 14 residues. The CDR3 bases are TGTGCCAGCAGCCGAGGGACCGTTCTTGAGGAGCAGTACTTC. It is translated as CASSRGTVLEEQYF.

J is TRBJ1-1 and V is TRBV6-1; 7 nucleotides match TRBD1. The CDR3 is 14 residues long. Germline CDR1 and CDR2: MNHNS and SASEGT. Trimming removed 7 bases from V and 8 bases from J; junction bases left unmatched: 13. The CDR3 loop reads CASKKTGLVTEAFF. The CDR3 DNA reads TGTGCCAGCAAGAAGACAGGGCTTGTGACGGAAGCTTTCTTT.

This chain joins TRBV6-1 and TRBJ1-4, with D maybe TRBD1 (5 bases). CDR1 MNHNS and CDR2 SASEGT come from the germline V gene. The CDR3 has 16 residues. V lost 2 bases and J lost 3, with 13 bases in between. CDR3 protein: CASSEWAAGSNEKLFF. CDR3 DNA sequence: TGTGCCAGCAGTGAATGGGCCGCAGGGTCTAATGAAAAACTGTTTTTT.

This rearrangement joins TRBV5-4 to TRBJ2-3; perhaps D is TRBD1 or TRBD2 (5 bases each). The germline V and J ends were trimmed by 0 bases and 3 bases, with 11 bases remaining between them. Germline V CDR1 and CDR2: SGHNT, YYREEE (reference sequence). CDR3 length equals 15 residues. As DNA, the CDR3 is TGTGCCAGCAGCTTGGAGGGACCATTGACAGATACGCAGTATTTT. It translates to CASSLEGPLTDTQYF. The complete variable domain, with remaining parts taken from reference TRBV5-4 and TRBJ2-3, reads ETGVTQSPTHLIKTRGQQVTLRCSSQSGHNTVSWYQQALGQGPQFIFQYYREEENGRGNFPPRFSGLQFPNYSSELNVNALELDDSALYLCASSLEGPLTDTQYFGPGTRLTVL.